Following are 18 T cell receptor beta chains from one sample sequenced in a study of blood T cells in healthy people across ages (dated by TCRdb to about 2015). Library preparation was by 5' RACE. The data were produced on an Illumina HiSeq 2500. A second PCR of roughly 7 to 12 cycles was run with a J-beta primer mix and a sample-barcoded 5' primer. Using fastp at Q25 and MiXCR, TCRdb reprocessed the public reads and kept productive beta chains. Each entry merges the rows of one CDR3 protein and shows their most common DNA and genes. The sample yields about 930,000 distinct CDR3 sequences; 25% to 30% were counted once. The ten largest account for roughly a tenth of the sample. This same sample was also taken into another study, of T cells of mothers and their children.

The sample was blood. The receptor set was obtained from a woman in her 40s in good health.

This clonotype was seen a handful of times. The chain couples TRBV9 to TRBJ2-5, with unresolved D. Trimming cost V 3 bases and J 5 bases, with 14 bases left between them. Germline V gene lookup returns CDR1 SGDLS and CDR2 YYNGEE. The length of the CDR3 is 14 residues. Here the CDR3 DNA reads TGTGCCAGCAGCGGCGGCCTGCTGGGGGAGACCCAGTACTTC. This translates into CASSGGLLGETQYF. Combining the CDR3 with reference TRBV9 and TRBJ2-5 gives the whole variable domain DSGVTQTPKHLITATGQRVTLRCSPRSGDLSVYWYQQSLDQGLQFLIQYYNGEERAKGNILERFSAQQFPDLHSELNLSSLELGDSALYFCASSGGLLGETQYFGPGTRLLVL.

Ten or more counts support this clonotype. This chain uses TRBV4-1 with TRBJ2-7; the D gene is possibly TRBD2 (6 bases). The CDR3 totals 14 residues. The germline V gene encodes CDR1 MGHRA and CDR2 YSYEKL. Trimming stripped 1 base from V and 3 bases from J, with 10 bases between. CDR3 protein: CASSQVVSGYEQYF. In DNA, the CDR3 is TGCGCCAGCAGCCAAGTTGTTAGCGGCTACGAGCAGTACTTC.

V usage is TRBV20-1 and J usage is TRBJ1-1, with D unresolved. The CDR3 sequence is 13 residues long. The ends were cut back, 5 bases at V and 5 bases at J, with 15 bases in the middle. From germline, CDR1 is DFQATT and CDR2 SNEGSKA (reference sequence). The CDR3: CSAPETVTTEAFF. For the CDR3, the DNA is TGCAGTGCTCCCGAGACGGTTACGACTGAAGCTTTCTTT.

In its sample, this clonotype was seen a few times. The V call is TRBV11-3, the J call TRBJ2-1; D unresolved. The CDR3 is made up of 13 amino acids. V shed 3 bases and J shed 6 bases, with 9 bases lying between them. Germline V CDR1 and CDR2: SGHNT, YENEEA. The CDR3 bases are TGTGCCAGCAGCTTTAGCCGGTCCAATGAGCAGTTCTTC. Translated, it gives CASSFSRSNEQFF.

The CDR3 here is CASSWGGGGHTEAFF. CDR3 DNA sequence: TGTGCCAGCAGTTGGGGGGGTGGGGGGCACACTGAAGCTTTCTTT. This chain links TRBV28 with TRBJ1-1, with TRBD1 as a possible D gene (6 bases). The ends were cut back, 4 bases at V and 3 bases at J, with 15 bases in the middle. The CDR3 extends over 15 amino acids. From germline, CDR1 is MDHEN and CDR2 SYDVKM.

A note on this clonotype: The junction and the germline gene differ at one end; a read error may be behind it. The chain is built from TRBV28 and TRBJ1-5; 9 bases match TRBD1. This CDR3 spans 14 amino acids. CDR1 and CDR2 from the germline V gene are MDHEN and SYDVKM. Here the CDR3 reads CASGQGPVNQPRHF. Here the CDR3 DNA reads TGTGCCAGCGGACAGGGGCCCGTTAATCAGCCCCGGCATTTT.

The chain uses TRBV6-5 and TRBJ1-1; D remains unclear. The germline V gene has CDR1 MNHEY and CDR2 SVGAGI. The CDR3 has 14 residues. Trimming took 6 bases from V and 6 from J, leaving 17 bases between them. The CDR3 DNA is TGTGCCAGCAGGAGATCGGCTGTTGGGGCTGAAGCTTTCTTT. Protein: CASRRSAVGAEAFF.

The gene calls are TRBV3-1 and TRBJ1-5; D gene uncertain. Germline CDR1 LGHDT, CDR2 YNNKEL (reference sequence). CDR3 length equals 15 residues. The V gene lost 5 bases and the J gene lost 1 base, with 12 bases spanning the gap. CDR3 bases: TGTGCCAGCAGCAGAGACGGTCTGAGCAATCAGCCCCAGCATTTT. Its translation: CASSRDGLSNQPQHF.

A few counts support this clonotype. The CDR3 spells CASSLAEFYEQYF. CDR3 in DNA: TGCGCCAGCAGCTTGGCAGAGTTCTACGAGCAGTACTTC. The chain employs TRBV5-1 and TRBJ2-7; no clear D. Germline CDR1 SGHRS, CDR2 YFSETQ. This CDR3 contains 13 residues. V was cut by 0 bases and J by 3 bases, with 7 bases left in between.

In this sample, this clonotype turned up once. The chain recombines TRBV7-9 with TRBJ1-3; D is uncertain. Germline V lookup: CDR1 SEHNR, CDR2 FQNEAQ (reference sequence). The CDR3 loop spans 15 amino acids. Between the trimmed V and J ends, which lost 5 bases and 4 bases, there was a span of 15 bases. CDR3 protein: CASSTFEMTGNTIYF. Here the CDR3 DNA reads TGTGCCAGCAGCACCTTCGAAATGACGGGAAACACCATATATTTT.

The chain combines TRBV6-1 with TRBJ2-7; 14 nucleotides agree with TRBD2. Germline loops: CDR1 MNHNS, CDR2 SASEGT. V was pared by 7 bases and J by 3 bases, with 20 bases of the junction left unmatched. The CDR3 loop spans 20 amino acids. In DNA, the CDR3 is TGTGCCAGCATCTCTGGACAACCGGGACTAGCGGGGGTCGAGATCTACGAGCAGTACTTC. It yields the protein CASISGQPGLAGVEIYEQYF.

J is TRBJ2-5 and V is TRBV6-1; the match to TRBD1 covers 12 bases. The end of the DNA aligns better with TRBJ2-7, so the J call may be wrong. The germline CDR1 and CDR2 sequences are MNHNS and SASEGT. The CDR3 runs 15 residues. The CDR3 DNA reads TGTGCCAGCAGACAAGGGACAGGGGGCTTCGACGAGCAGTACTTC. This translates into CASRQGTGGFDEQYF.

This clonotype was seen only once. This sequence joins TRBV20-1 and TRBJ2-1, with TRBD2 identical over 7 bases. The CDR3 sequence is 17 residues long. V lost 0 bases, J lost 0 bases, and 8 bases stayed unmatched. CDR1 is DFQATT, CDR2 SNEGSKA, per germline (reference sequence). The CDR3 sequence: CSARDRDYYSSYNEQFF. The CDR3 DNA sequence: TGCAGTGCTAGAGATCGGGACTATTATAGCTCCTACAATGAGCAGTTCTTC.

In regard to this clonotype: Sequence at one end of the junction differs from germline and may be a read error. J is TRBJ2-7 and V is TRBV30; TRBD1 agrees at 9 bases. The CDR3 loop spans 17 amino acids. CDR1 is GTSNPN, CDR2 SVGIG, per germline (reference sequence). CDR3: CAWSVRVGGQGSYKQYF. Written as DNA, the CDR3 is TGTGCCTGGAGTGTACGGGTAGGGGGACAGGGTAGCTACAAGCAGTACTTC. Using reference TRBV30 and TRBJ2-7 for the parts outside the CDR3, the full variable domain is SQTIHQWPATLVQPVGSPLSLECTVEGTSNPNLYWYRQAAGRGLQLLFYSVGIGQISSEVPQNLSASRPQDRQFILSSKKLLLSDSGFYLCAWSVRVGGQGSYKQYFGPGTRLTVT.

In its sample, this clonotype was seen many times. The V and J genes are TRBV20-1 and TRBJ2-7, with 8 bases matching TRBD2. Germline-derived CDR1 and CDR2 are DFQATT and SNEGSKA (reference sequence). The CDR3 is made up of 15 amino acids. After removal of 4 bases from V and 2 bases from J, the junction contained 10 bases not matched to a gene. The CDR3 DNA follows: TGCAGTGCTAAGGCGGGGGGCCGACGCACCTACGAGCAGTACTTC. Translated, it gives CSAKAGGRRTYEQYF.

The chain uses TRBV3-1 and TRBJ1-1, with D possibly matching TRBD1 (5 bases). Germline-derived CDR1 and CDR2 are LGHDT and YNNKEL (reference sequence). The CDR3 contains 13 residues. V dropped 4 bases and J dropped 6 bases, with 12 bases sitting between them. CDR3 amino acids: CASSPGREPEAFF. DNA for the CDR3: TGTGCCAGCAGCCCAGGGAGGGAGCCTGAAGCTTTCTTT.

Notes on this clonotype: Compared with germline, one end of the junction differs, possibly owing to a read error. The chain carries TRBV12-3 or TRBV12-4 and TRBJ2-3; the match to TRBD2 covers 9 bases. The CDR3 is made up of 14 amino acids. The CDR3 DNA follows: TGTGCCAGCCATGGCGGGGGGGCAACAGATGCGCAGTATTTT. It specifies CASHGGGATDAQYF.

The J gene is TRBJ2-7, the V gene TRBV5-1; 10 bases map to TRBD1. The V gene end was trimmed by 0 bases and the J gene end by 6 bases; junction bases not matched to a gene: 6. The CDR3 loop spans 15 amino acids. The V gene's germline CDR1 is SGHRS and CDR2 YFSETQ. The CDR3 reads CASSLASGTGVEQYF. The CDR3 DNA is TGCGCCAGCAGCTTGGCTTCCGGGACAGGGGTCGAGCAGTACTTC.